This T cell receptor beta chain originates from a study of identifying expanded T cells in peripheral blood. TCRdb's table, derived via immunoSEQ multiplex PCR, lists solely in-frame clones and lacks some. The sample lists 50,000 to 60,000 clones, 82% seen once, with roughly 15% in the top ten. Concerning this clone: Its matching antigen is unknown.

No infections or other immune events were documented during collection. The V and J ends lost 0 bases and 11 bases respectively, with 13 bases between them. CDR1 is WNHNN, CDR2 SYGVQD, per germline (reference sequence). The CDR3 has 13 amino acids. Study-wide results and limits: Clone count variance between roughly 2-week samples rose with total template count. Over about two and four weeks, about 15 and 19 clones changed, versus around 1.3 between replicates.

The sequence came from a person aged 18 to 70 in good health. This sequence joins TRBV10-1 and TRBJ1-1; D is possibly TRBD1 (6 bases). Sequencing was done on a sample of blood. CDR3 region: CASSESRGARAFF. The CDR3 coding sequence is TGCGCCAGCAGTGAGTCTAGGGGGGCTCGCGCTTTCTTT.